This T cell receptor (beta chain) was profiled in a study of blood T cell repertoires in COVID-19. Study-level background: Researchers got acute and convalescent COVID-19 samples from the United States, Italy and Spain. In each case, the material was cDNA or gDNA derived from T cells, B-cell-depleted T cells, or PBMCs.

V shed 4 bases, J shed 7 bases, and the junction held 0 bases outside the gene matches. The length of the CDR3 is 11 residues. This clone showed up just once. In the authors' workflow: Counts of nucleated cells, estimated from reference gene primer amplification, were obtained. Measured with immunoSEQ multiplex PCR; TCRdb has only the in-frame clones, and not every one. Clone size and V and J calls were adopted from that table, with D and trimming inferred from the DNA. The sample yields around 100,000 clones, around 84% seen once. The source is a human donor in a cohort sampled during active COVID-19. The chain links TRBV12-3 or TRBV12-4 to TRBJ1-2; 7 bases are a match to TRBD1. Sequencing used peripheral blood. The CDR3 region has the DNA TGTGCCAGCAGTTACAGGGGTGGCTACACCTTC. This sequence encodes CASSYRGGYTF.